Given below is one TCR beta chain in context. These data originate in a study of control samples from healthy donors and cancer patients. The protocol was immunoSEQ multiplex PCR, while the TCRdb copy is restricted to in-frame clones and leaves out a portion. This table holds 150,000 to 200,000 clones, more than 80% found once. The sequence was collected from a man aged 25 to 45 in good health. The sequencing input was blood.

Here the CDR3 DNA reads TGTGCCATCAGTGACACCTACACAGATACGCAGTATTTT. It is translated as CAISDTYTDTQYF. The chain recombines TRBV10-3 with TRBJ2-3; D is unclear. The CDR3 sequence is 13 residues long. Trimming cost V 3 bases and J 2 bases, with 6 bases left between them. CDR1 and CDR2 (germline): ENHRY, SYGVKD.